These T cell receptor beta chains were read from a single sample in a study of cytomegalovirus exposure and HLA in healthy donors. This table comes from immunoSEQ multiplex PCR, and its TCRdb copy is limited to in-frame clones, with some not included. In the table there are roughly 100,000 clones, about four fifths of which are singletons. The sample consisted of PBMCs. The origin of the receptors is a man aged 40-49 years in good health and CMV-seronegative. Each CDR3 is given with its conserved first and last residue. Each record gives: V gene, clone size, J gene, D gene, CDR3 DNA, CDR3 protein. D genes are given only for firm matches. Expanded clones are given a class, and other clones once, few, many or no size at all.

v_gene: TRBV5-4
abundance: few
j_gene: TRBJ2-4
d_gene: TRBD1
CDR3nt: TGTGCCAGCAGCTCCGGGACAGGGTCGGACATTCAGTACTTC
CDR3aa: CASSSGTGSDIQYF

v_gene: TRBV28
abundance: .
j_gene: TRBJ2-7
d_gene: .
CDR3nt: TGTGCCAGCAGTTTCGGACAAACCTACGAGCAGTACTTC
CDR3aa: CASSFGQTYEQYF

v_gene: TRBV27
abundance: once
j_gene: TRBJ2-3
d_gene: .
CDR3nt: TGTGCCAGCAGTTTAAGGGGTGTGCGGGGAGGCACAGATACGCAGTATTTT
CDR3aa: CASSLRGVRGGTDTQYF

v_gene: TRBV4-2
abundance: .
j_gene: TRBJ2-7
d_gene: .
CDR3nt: TGTGCCAGCAGCCAAGTCTCAGGACTCCCATTGGAGCAGTACTTC
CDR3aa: CASSQVSGLPLEQYF

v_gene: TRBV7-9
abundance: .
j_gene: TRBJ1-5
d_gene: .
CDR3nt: TGTGCCAGCAGCCCCGGGGTCGATCAGCCCCAGCATTTT
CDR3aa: CASSPGVDQPQHF

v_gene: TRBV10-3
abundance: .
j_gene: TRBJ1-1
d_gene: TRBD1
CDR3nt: TGTGCCATCAGTCAGGGGGATGAAGCTTTCTTT
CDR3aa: CAISQGDEAFF

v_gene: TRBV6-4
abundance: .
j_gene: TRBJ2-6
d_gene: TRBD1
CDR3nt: TGTGCCAGCAGGGTACAGGGGACAGGGGCCAACGTCCTGACTTTC
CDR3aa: CASRVQGTGANVLTF

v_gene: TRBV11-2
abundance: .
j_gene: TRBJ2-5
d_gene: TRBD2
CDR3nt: TGTGCCAGCAAATCCGGGAGGCGAGAAGAGACCCAGTACTTC
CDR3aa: CASKSGRREETQYF

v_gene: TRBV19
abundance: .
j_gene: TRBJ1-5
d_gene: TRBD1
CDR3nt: TGTGCCAGTAGCCCGACAGGGGATCGGGGACAGCCCCAGCATTTT
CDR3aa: CASSPTGDRGQPQHF

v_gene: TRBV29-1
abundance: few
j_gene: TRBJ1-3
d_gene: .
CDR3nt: TGCAGCGTTGAAGCCCCTCTCCACAGCTCTGGAAACACCATATATTTT
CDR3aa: CSVEAPLHSSGNTIYF

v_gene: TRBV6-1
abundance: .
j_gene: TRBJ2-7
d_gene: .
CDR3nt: TGTGCCAGCAGTGGACCCGCGGACAGTTCCTCCTACGAGCAGTACTTC
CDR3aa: CASSGPADSSSYEQYF

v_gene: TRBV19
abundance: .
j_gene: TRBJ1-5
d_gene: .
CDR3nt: TGTGCCAGTTCCGGGGACTGGGGCAATCAGCCCCAGCATTTT
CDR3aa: CASSGDWGNQPQHF

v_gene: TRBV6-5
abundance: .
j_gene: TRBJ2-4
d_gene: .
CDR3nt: TGTGCCAGCAGTTACTCAGGGGGAGAAGAGAAAAACATTCAGTACTTC
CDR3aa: CASSYSGGEEKNIQYF

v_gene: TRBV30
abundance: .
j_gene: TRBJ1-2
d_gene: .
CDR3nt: TGTGCCTGGAGTGTACCGACGGGAGCTAACTATGGCTACACCTTC
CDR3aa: CAWSVPTGANYGYTF

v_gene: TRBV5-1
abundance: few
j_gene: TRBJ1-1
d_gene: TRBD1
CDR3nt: TGCGCCAGCAGCTTAACAACAGGGGGCTCGATTGAAGCTTTCTTT
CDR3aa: CASSLTTGGSIEAFF

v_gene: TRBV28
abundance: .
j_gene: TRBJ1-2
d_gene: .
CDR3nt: TGTGCCAGCAGGGTCCTGGAGTCCTACTATGGCTACACCTTC
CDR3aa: CASRVLESYYGYTF

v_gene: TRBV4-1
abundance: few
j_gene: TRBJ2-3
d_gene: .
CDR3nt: .
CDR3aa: CASSQFFGAGDTQYF

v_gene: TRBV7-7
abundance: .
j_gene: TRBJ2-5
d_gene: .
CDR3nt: TGTGCCAGCAGCCCCTCGCGGGTAGGGGAGACCCAGTACTTC
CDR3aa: CASSPSRVGETQYF

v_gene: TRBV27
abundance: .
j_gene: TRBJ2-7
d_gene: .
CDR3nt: TGTGCCAGCAGCTTAAACGGGGGCTCCTACGAGCAGTACTTC
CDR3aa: CASSLNGGSYEQYF

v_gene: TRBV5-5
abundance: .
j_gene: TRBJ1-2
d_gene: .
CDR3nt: TGTGCCAGCAGCCCCGGGGACACGCGGGGCTACACCTTC
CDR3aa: CASSPGDTRGYTF

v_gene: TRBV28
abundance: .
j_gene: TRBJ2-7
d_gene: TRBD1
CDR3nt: TGTGCCAGCAGTACGGGACAGAGGATTTCGCAGTACTTC
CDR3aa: CASSTGQRISQYF

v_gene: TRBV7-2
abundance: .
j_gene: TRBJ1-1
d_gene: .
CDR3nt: TGTGCCAGCAGCTTGTCGGGGATTGAAGCTTTCTTT
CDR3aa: CASSLSGIEAFF

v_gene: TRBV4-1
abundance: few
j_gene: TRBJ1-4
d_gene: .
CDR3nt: TGCGCCAGCAGCCAAGAGGGGGCGGGTGTGGGAAGAACTAATGAAAAACTGTTTTTT
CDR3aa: CASSQEGAGVGRTNEKLFF

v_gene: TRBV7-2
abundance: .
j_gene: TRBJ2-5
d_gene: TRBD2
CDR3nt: TGTGCCAGCAGCTCATCCGGGACTAGTGGGGAGACCCAGTACTTC
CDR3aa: CASSSSGTSGETQYF

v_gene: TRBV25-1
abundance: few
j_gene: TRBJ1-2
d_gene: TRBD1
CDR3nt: TGTGCCAGCACAAAAGGGGGCGTATACACCTTC
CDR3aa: CASTKGGVYTF

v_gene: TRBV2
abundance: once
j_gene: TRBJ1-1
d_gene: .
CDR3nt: TGTGCCAGCACTTTGACAGGGAACACTGAAGCTTTCTTT
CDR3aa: CASTLTGNTEAFF

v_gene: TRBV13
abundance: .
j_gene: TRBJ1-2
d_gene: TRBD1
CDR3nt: TGTGCCAGCAGCTCAGGACAGGGGGCGGGCTACACCTTC
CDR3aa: CASSSGQGAGYTF

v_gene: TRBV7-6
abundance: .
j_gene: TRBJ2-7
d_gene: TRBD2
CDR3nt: TGTGCCAGCAGCTTAGCGGCTAGCGGGGGGTACGAGCAGTACTTC
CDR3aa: CASSLAASGGYEQYF

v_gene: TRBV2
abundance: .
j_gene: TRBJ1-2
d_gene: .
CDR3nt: TGTGCCAGCAGTGAAGTCGGGGGAGTCTATGGCTACACCTTC
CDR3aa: CASSEVGGVYGYTF

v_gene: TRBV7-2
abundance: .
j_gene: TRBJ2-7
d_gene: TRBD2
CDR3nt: TGTGCCAGCAGCGACGGGAGGCAATACGAGCAGTACTTC
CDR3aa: CASSDGRQYEQYF

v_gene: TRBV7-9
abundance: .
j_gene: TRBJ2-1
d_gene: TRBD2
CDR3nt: TGTGCCAGCAGCCTTAGCGGGGTTAGTGGGAATGAGCAGTTCTTC
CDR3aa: CASSLSGVSGNEQFF